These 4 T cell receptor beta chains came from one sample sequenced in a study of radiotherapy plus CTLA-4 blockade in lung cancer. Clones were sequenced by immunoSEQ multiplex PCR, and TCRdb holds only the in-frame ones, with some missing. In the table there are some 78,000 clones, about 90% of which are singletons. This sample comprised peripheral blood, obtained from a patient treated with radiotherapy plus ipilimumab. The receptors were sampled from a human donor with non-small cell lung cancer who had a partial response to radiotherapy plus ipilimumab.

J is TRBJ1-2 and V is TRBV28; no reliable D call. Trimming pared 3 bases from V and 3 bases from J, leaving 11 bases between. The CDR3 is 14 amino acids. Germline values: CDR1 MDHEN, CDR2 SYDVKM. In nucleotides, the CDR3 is TGTGCCAGCAGTTTGCTCTCCGGGGACTATGGCTACACCTTC. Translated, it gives CASSLLSGDYGYTF.

The CDR3 bases are TGTGCCAGCAGCTTGTGGGGGGGCGGCTTCTATGGCTACACCTTC. This codes for CASSLWGGGFYGYTF. The chain is built from TRBV5-4 and TRBJ1-2, with a tentative D call TRBD1 (6 bases). V dropped 1 base and J dropped 4 bases, with 14 bases sitting between them. In germline, CDR1 is SGHNT, CDR2 YYREEE (reference sequence). The CDR3 extends over 15 amino acids. Using reference TRBV5-4 and TRBJ1-2 for the parts outside the CDR3, the full variable domain is ETGVTQSPTHLIKTRGQQVTLRCSSQSGHNTVSWYQQALGQGPQFIFQYYREEENGRGNFPPRFSGLQFPNYSSELNVNALELDDSALYLCASSLWGGGFYGYTFGSGTRLTVV.

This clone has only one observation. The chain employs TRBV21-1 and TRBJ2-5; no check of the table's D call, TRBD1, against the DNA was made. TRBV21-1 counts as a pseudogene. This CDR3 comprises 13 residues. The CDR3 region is CASSSRGQETQYF. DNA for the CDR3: TGTGCCAGCAGCAGTAGGGGTCAAGAGACCCAGTACTTC.

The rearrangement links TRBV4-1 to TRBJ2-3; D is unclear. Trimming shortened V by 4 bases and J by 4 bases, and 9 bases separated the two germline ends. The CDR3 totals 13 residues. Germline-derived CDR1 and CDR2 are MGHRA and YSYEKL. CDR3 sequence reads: CASSRTTPDTQYF. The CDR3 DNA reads TGCGCCAGCAGCCGAACAACACCAGATACGCAGTATTTT.